What follows are 26 T cell receptor beta chains derived from one specimen sequenced in a study of T cell responses to AZD1222 COVID-19 vaccine (dated by TCRdb to about 2021). The library was prepared using the immunoSEQ multiplex PCR assay. The clones in this table, taken by TCRdb from immuneACCESS, are in-frame only. Not every clone is retained; where verified, under half of the shortfall comes from an unresolved V gene, and the cause of the rest is unknown. The sample table records about 140,000 clones; roughly nine tenths of these occur just once. Approximately 1.3% of the sample comes from the top ten. In light of the paper, this sample's time point label describes: about 28 days (+/-7) after the second vaccine dose. The source material was peripheral blood, sampled 28 days after the second AZD1222 dose. Receptor source: an adult who received the AZD1222 COVID-19 vaccine.

This chain connects TRBV29-1 to TRBJ2-3, with D perhaps TRBD1 or TRBD2 (6 bases each). Trimming cost V 1 base and J 4 bases, with 12 bases left between them. The germline CDR1 and CDR2 sequences are SQVTM and ANQGSEA. This CDR3 comprises 14 residues. For the CDR3, the DNA is TGCAGCGTTGAAGGATCGGGGGCGGCAGATACGCAGTATTTT. This codes for CSVEGSGAADTQYF.

V gene TRBV7-9 combines with J gene TRBJ1-1; D ambiguous. Germline loops: CDR1 SEHNR, CDR2 FQNEAQ (reference sequence). The ends were cut back, 1 base at V and 11 bases at J, with 11 bases in the middle. This CDR3 comprises 12 residues. The CDR3 loop is CASSLGARVAFF. CDR3 nucleotide sequence: TGTGCCAGCAGCTTAGGGGCCCGGGTGGCTTTCTTT.

The genes are TRBV7-3 and TRBJ1-4; D is undetermined. Germline V gene data show CDR1 as SGHTA and CDR2 as FQGTGA. V lost 5 bases, J lost 7 bases, and 11 bases lay in between. The CDR3 extends over 13 amino acids. CDR3 sequence: CASSVRPGEKLFF. CDR3 in DNA: TGTGCCAGCAGCGTTCGACCCGGTGAAAAACTGTTTTTT.

This chain connects TRBV27 to TRBJ1-2; 7 bases are a match to TRBD1. The length of the CDR3 is 13 residues. Germline V gene data show CDR1 as MNHEY and CDR2 as SMNVEV (reference sequence). V lost 4 bases and J lost 5; bases outside the gene matches: 4. The CDR3 sequence: CASSYDRAYGYTF. Here the CDR3 DNA reads TGTGCCAGCAGTTACGACAGGGCGTATGGCTACACCTTC.

J is TRBJ1-6 and V is TRBV14; D is uncertain. Germline V gene data show CDR1 as SGHDN and CDR2 as FVKESK. The ends were cut back, 0 bases at V and 7 bases at J, with 16 bases in the middle. The CDR3 has 17 residues. The CDR3 loop reads CASSQDIPRWLNSPLHF. In nucleotides, the CDR3 is TGTGCCAGCAGCCAAGATATACCCCGGTGGCTGAATTCACCCCTCCACTTT.

The rearrangement joins TRBV5-1 to TRBJ1-1; D unresolved. This CDR3 is 14 amino acids long. Germline CDR1 SGHRS, CDR2 YFSETQ. Trimming pared 1 base from V and 4 bases from J, leaving 11 bases between. CDR3 DNA sequence: TGCGCCAGCAGCTTGAGTCTCGTTCCCACTGAAGCTTTCTTT. Translated: CASSLSLVPTEAFF. Together with reference TRBV5-1 and TRBJ1-1, the CDR3 gives the full variable domain: KAGVTQTPRYLIKTRGQQVTLSCSPISGHRSVSWYQQTPGQGLQFLFEYFSETQRNKGNFPGRFSGRQFSNSRSEMNVSTLELGDSALYLCASSLSLVPTEAFFGQGTRLTVV.

The chain is built from TRBV12-5 and TRBJ1-1, with TRBD1 matching 7 bases. CDR1 and CDR2 (germline): LGHNT, FRNRAP. After removal of 4 bases from V and 2 bases from J, the junction contained 10 bases not matched to a gene. The CDR3 spans 16 residues. CDR3 bases: TGTGCTAGTGGTTCCACTAAACAGGGGACAAACACTGAAGCTTTCTTT. Translated: CASGSTKQGTNTEAFF.

This chain uses TRBV11-2 with TRBJ2-6; a weak D match, TRBD1 (6 bases). V was cut by 5 bases and J by 0 bases, with 20 bases left in between. The CDR3 spans 19 residues. CDR1 and CDR2 from the germline V gene are SGHAT and FQNNGV. CDR3 sequence reads: CASSPGQGPNLSGANVLTF. The DNA of the CDR3 is TGTGCCAGCAGCCCGGGACAAGGACCGAATCTCTCTGGGGCCAACGTCCTGACTTTC.

The genes are TRBV19 and TRBJ1-1, with a tentative D call TRBD1 (6 bases). Germline values: CDR1 LNHDA, CDR2 SQIVND (reference sequence). V was shortened by 7 bases and J by 5 bases, with 17 bases between the two germline ends. This CDR3 is built from 14 residues. CDR3 bases: TGTGCCAGTAACCTTGACAGGCTGGCGACTGAAGCTTTCTTT. Its protein product is CASNLDRLATEAFF.

The chain employs TRBV7-9 and TRBJ2-7, with D possibly TRBD1 on 6 matching bases. V was clipped by 2 bases and J by 1 base, with 18 bases between them. CDR3 length: 17 amino acids. The germline V gene has CDR1 SEHNR and CDR2 FQNEAQ (reference sequence). CDR3 bases: TGTGCCAGCAGCTTAACGGGGCCAGGGGAGACTTCCTACGAGCAGTACTTC. Translated, it gives CASSLTGPGETSYEQYF. Full variable domain (remainder filled in from reference TRBV7-9 and TRBJ2-7): DTGVSQNPRHKITKRGQNVTFRCDPISEHNRLYWYRQTLGQGPEFLTYFQNEAQLEKSRLLSDRFSAERPKGSFSTLEIQRTEQGDSAMYLCASSLTGPGETSYEQYFGPGTRLTVT.

This chain joins TRBV6-5 and TRBJ1-2; 10 nucleotides align to TRBD1. This CDR3 is 13 amino acids long. The germline gives CDR1 MNHEY, CDR2 SVGAGI. Trimming cost V 6 bases and J 7 bases; bases outside gene matches: 5. CDR3 sequence: CASRTGGFGGYTF. CDR3 sequence (DNA): TGTGCCAGCAGGACAGGGGGCTTTGGTGGCTACACCTTC.

This chain links TRBV15 with TRBJ2-7; TRBD2 matches 9 bases. Germline CDR1 LNHNV, CDR2 YYDKDF (reference sequence). Trimming removed 0 bases from V and 5 bases from J; junction bases left unmatched: 5. The CDR3 runs to 15 residues. The CDR3 region has the DNA TGTGCCACCAGCAGAGATTTCAGCGGGAGGAACGAGCAGTACTTC. Translated: CATSRDFSGRNEQYF.

The chain links TRBV5-1 to TRBJ2-1; TRBD1 is a possible D gene (6 bases). CDR1 is SGHRS, CDR2 YFSETQ, per germline. V shed 4 bases and J shed 1 base, with 21 bases lying between them. The CDR3 spans 18 residues. As DNA, the CDR3 is TGCGCCAGCAGCCCTGGCCGTGTCGGGACAAATTCCTACAATGAGCAGTTCTTC. This sequence encodes CASSPGRVGTNSYNEQFF.

The V and J genes are TRBV4-1 and TRBJ2-5; 11 nucleotides agree with TRBD2. Germline V gene sequence: CDR1 MGHRA, CDR2 YSYEKL. V lost 3 bases to trimming and J lost 5 bases; unmatched junction nucleotides: 26. CDR3 length equals 22 residues. The CDR3 here is CASSQIATEGLAGGPGRETQYF. DNA of the CDR3: TGCGCCAGCAGCCAGATAGCCACCGAGGGGCTAGCGGGAGGCCCGGGAAGGGAGACCCAGTACTTC.

This clone was seen a single time. This chain's CDR3 is CASSQRDRGSHRLNSPLHF. The CDR3 nucleotides read TGTGCCAGCAGCCAGAGGGACAGGGGCTCCCATCGCCTGAATTCACCCCTCCACTTT. The chain has TRBV7-2 and TRBJ1-6; 10 nucleotides align to TRBD1. The germline CDR1 and CDR2 sequences are SGHTA and FQGNSA. Germline trimming cut 5 bases from V and 7 bases from J; bases unmatched to any gene: 17. This CDR3 is built from 19 residues.

This rearrangement joins TRBV19 to TRBJ1-5; perhaps TRBD1 as D (5 bases). The V end was cut by 6 bases, the J end by 9 bases, with 21 bases between. Germline assignment: CDR1 LNHDA and CDR2 SQIVND (reference sequence). The CDR3 spans 15 residues. The CDR3 region has the DNA TGTGCCAGTAGAGCCCCGGTGGGGGAATTGGCGCCCCAGCATTTT. Translating gives CASRAPVGELAPQHF.

This chain uses TRBV7-8 with TRBJ1-1, with D hard to call. There are 13 residues in the CDR3. Germline loops: CDR1 SGHVS, CDR2 FQNEAQ. Deletions cut 4 bases from V and 7 bases from J, with 13 bases between. The CDR3 loop is CASSSYKPNEAFF. In DNA, the CDR3 is TGTGCCAGCAGCTCTTATAAACCTAATGAAGCTTTCTTT.

This chain uses TRBV27 with TRBJ1-1; the D gene is possibly TRBD1 (6 bases). CDR3 length: 15 amino acids. Germline V gives CDR1 MNHEY, CDR2 SMNVEV (reference sequence). Trimming shortened V by 6 bases and J by 4 bases, and 18 bases separated the two germline ends. In DNA, the CDR3 is TGTGCCAGCAGACAAAGCGCCCACAGGGTCACTGAAGCTTTCTTT. Amino acids: CASRQSAHRVTEAFF.

The rearrangement uses TRBV2 and TRBJ2-6; 11 bases map to TRBD1. The CDR3 has 17 residues. V shed 7 bases, J shed 4 bases, and the junction held 9 bases outside the gene matches. The V gene's germline CDR1 is SNHLY and CDR2 FYNNEI. CDR3 sequence reads: CASIRDRGFPGANVLTF. CDR3 nucleotide sequence: TGTGCCAGCATAAGGGACAGGGGGTTTCCCGGGGCCAACGTCCTGACTTTC.

This chain uses TRBV5-1 with TRBJ2-2; 10 bases match TRBD2. Trimming cost V 2 bases and J 3 bases; bases outside gene matches: 4. This CDR3 comprises 16 residues. CDR1 and CDR2 from the germline V gene are SGHRS and YFSETQ. The CDR3 DNA sequence: TGCGCCAGCAGCTTTTCAGGACTAGCGGACACCGGGGAGCTGTTTTTT. It translates to CASSFSGLADTGELFF.

DNA of the CDR3: TGTGCCAGCTCACCCACCACCAGGGTCGAAAGCTACACCTTC. Translating gives CASSPTTRVESYTF. The chain is built from TRBV18 and TRBJ1-2; tentative D call: TRBD1 (5 bases). Germline CDR1 and CDR2: KGHSH and LQKENI. V gave up 3 bases and J gave up 9 bases, with 17 bases separating them. The CDR3 contains 14 residues.

The chain has TRBV6-5 and TRBJ2-7; 12 nucleotides line up with TRBD2. Trimming at V came to 2 bases and at J to 9 bases, leaving 8 bases not matched to a gene. Germline V lookup: CDR1 MNHEY, CDR2 SVGAGI. This CDR3 contains 15 residues. The chain's CDR3 is CASSYPGLAGLVQYF. DNA of the CDR3: TGTGCCAGCAGTTACCCTGGACTAGCGGGACTCGTGCAGTACTTC.

The genes are TRBV19 and TRBJ1-2; D uncertain. The CDR3 spans 15 residues. Trimming pared 4 bases from V and 8 bases from J, leaving 20 bases between. CDR1 is LNHDA, CDR2 SQIVND, per germline (reference sequence). CDR3 in DNA: TGTGCCAGTAGTACCCCCCGCGGGCGGCCGGAAGGCTACACCTTC. Residues: CASSTPRGRPEGYTF. Full variable domain (rest looked up from reference TRBV19 and TRBJ1-2): DGGITQSPKYLFRKEGQNVTLSCEQNLNHDAMYWYRQDPGQGLRLIYYSQIVNDFQKGDIAEGYSVSREKKESFPLTVTSAQKNPTAFYLCASSTPRGRPEGYTFGSGTRLTVV.

This CDR3 is CASSYSKQGRNIQYF. DNA of the CDR3: TGTGCCAGCAGTTACTCGAAACAGGGAAGGAACATTCAGTACTTC. The chain recombines TRBV6-5 with TRBJ2-4; possible D gene TRBD1, 6 bases. The length of the CDR3 is 15 residues. Germline CDR1 reads MNHEY; CDR2 reads SVGAGI. V was clipped by 0 bases and J by 7 bases, with 13 bases between them.

The chain joins TRBV14 to TRBJ1-1; the match to TRBD1 covers 8 bases. This CDR3 is built from 17 residues. V trimming: 1 base; J trimming: 0 bases; junction bases outside the gene matches: 7. The germline gives CDR1 SGHDN, CDR2 FVKESK. The CDR3 bases are TGTGCCAGCAGCCAAGTTAAGACAGGGGCCATGAACACTGAAGCTTTCTTT. Its translation is CASSQVKTGAMNTEAFF. Full variable domain (outside the CDR3, taken from reference TRBV14 and TRBJ1-1): EAGVTQFPSHSVIEKGQTVTLRCDPISGHDNLYWYRRVMGKEIKFLLHFVKESKQDESGMPNNRFLAERTGGTYSTLKVQPAELEDSGVYFCASSQVKTGAMNTEAFFGQGTRLTVV.

V gene TRBV3-1 (or the pseudogene TRBV3-2) combines with J gene TRBJ2-3; 7 bases agree with TRBD2. The CDR3 extends over 16 amino acids. With V trimmed by 1 base and J by 2 bases, 6 bases remained unmatched. Germline V gene data show CDR1 as LGHDT and CDR2 as YNNKEL (reference sequence). The CDR3 loop is CASSQARGDDTDTQYF. DNA of the CDR3: TGTGCCAGCAGCCAAGCTCGGGGGGACGACACAGATACGCAGTATTTT.